This TCR beta chain derives from a study of identical twins. Study outcomes and limitations: Not following the same donors, the study drew its conclusions from cross-sectional statistical analysis. Whereas memory repertoires showed no such difference, abundant cord blood beta clonotypes carried fewer insertions.

Healthy Caucasians supplied all donations. J was trimmed by 4 bases and V by 3 bases; bases with no gene match: 6. The germline gives CDR1 SGHRS, CDR2 YFSETQ. This CDR3 has 15 amino acids. Template switching created a universal primer site, and the cDNA included unique molecular identifiers. TCRdb independently ran MiXCR on the 5' RACE reads; one entry per CDR3 protein. Among about 490,000 distinct CDR3 sequences listed, about 16% were seen once. A remark on this clonotype: Its specificity is unknown.

A further study also used this sample, focusing on yellow fever vaccine responses in identical twins.

The J gene is TRBJ1-1, the V gene TRBV5-1; 10 bases are a match to TRBD1. This TCR was recovered from a woman aged 18-29 years in good health. Source material: CD4+ T cells sorted from blood. In DNA form, the CDR3 reads TGCGCCAGCAGCTCCTCCGGGACAGGGGCCACTGAAGCTTTCTTT. Residues: CASSSSGTGATEAFF.